Sequencing of this T cell receptor beta chain was carried out in a study of OX40 agonist ivuxolimab in advanced cancers. Study in general: Ivuxolimab, which patients received intravenously every 2 weeks, was dosed at 0.01 to 10 mg/kg. Antecedent anti-PD-1, anti-PD-L1 or anti-CTLA-4 therapy was permissible, with about 40% having received some.

Only in-frame clones appear in the TCRdb table, and some are missing; sequencing was by immunoSEQ multiplex PCR. Among over 60,000 clones listed, over 80% were seen once. CDR1 GTSNPN and CDR2 SVGIG come from the germline V gene (reference sequence). This CDR3 spans 15 amino acids. V lost 0 bases to trimming and J lost 7 bases, with 15 bases between them. The V gene is TRBV30, the J gene TRBJ1-4; D might be TRBD1 (6 bases). The sequence was obtained from an adult with an advanced solid tumor such as melanoma, head and neck, liver or kidney cancer. This specimen consisted of CD4+ or CD8+ T cells sorted from blood, obtained in a trial of the OX40 agonist ivuxolimab. DNA for the CDR3: TGTGCCTGGAGTGTACGCCAGGGGCTCGGTGAAAAACTGTTTTTT. Protein: CAWSVRQGLGEKLFF.